Described below is a single TCR beta chain sequence and its context. This sample is drawn from a study of T cell changes during pregnancy in multiple sclerosis. The repertoire was sequenced with immunoSEQ multiplex PCR; TCRdb's copy has only in-frame clones and lacks some. Of 80,000 to 100,000 clones in the sample, over 75% were seen once. The length of the CDR3 is 17 residues. V lost 3 bases to trimming and J lost 4 bases; unmatched junction nucleotides: 11. Germline CDR1 is MRHNA and CDR2 is SNTAGT. This specimen was peripheral blood, taken in the second trimester of pregnancy. This rearrangement joins TRBV6-4 to TRBJ2-3; 9 nucleotides match TRBD2. The TCR comes from a female donor in good health, enrolled as a control in a pregnancy study. The CDR3 region has the DNA TGTGCCAGCAGTGAAGTCCCTGGCGGGGGGGGCCCAGATACGCAGTATTTT. Its protein product is CASSEVPGGGGPDTQYF.